What follows describes a single T cell receptor beta chain. The target antigen is unknown. The sample belongs to a study of shared clonotypes between healthy human individuals. Across the whole study: Participating donors consisted of a couple of women and a few men aged 18 to 49. Study conclusions and caveats: The study generally estimated greater richness for naive than memory subsets. Naive CD4 clonotypes overlapped across a handful of donors at approximately 5.5%.

Method: immunoSEQ multiplex PCR; TCRdb's copy keeps in-frame clones and lacks some. The table lists over a million clones, around 97% of them singletons. The CDR3 runs 14 residues. Germline V gene lookup returns CDR1 MNHEY and CDR2 SMNVEV (reference sequence). V was trimmed by 5 bases and J by 7 bases, leaving 14 bases between them. The gene calls are TRBV27 and TRBJ1-4, with D unclear. Material for sequencing was naive CD4+ T cells sorted from blood. Subset in this sample: CD45RA+ positively selected. This sequence originates from a man between 25 and 39 years old in good health. The CDR3 spells CASSPRAVGEKLFF. CDR3 bases: TGTGCCAGCAGTCCTCGGGCCGTGGGTGAAAAACTGTTTTTT.